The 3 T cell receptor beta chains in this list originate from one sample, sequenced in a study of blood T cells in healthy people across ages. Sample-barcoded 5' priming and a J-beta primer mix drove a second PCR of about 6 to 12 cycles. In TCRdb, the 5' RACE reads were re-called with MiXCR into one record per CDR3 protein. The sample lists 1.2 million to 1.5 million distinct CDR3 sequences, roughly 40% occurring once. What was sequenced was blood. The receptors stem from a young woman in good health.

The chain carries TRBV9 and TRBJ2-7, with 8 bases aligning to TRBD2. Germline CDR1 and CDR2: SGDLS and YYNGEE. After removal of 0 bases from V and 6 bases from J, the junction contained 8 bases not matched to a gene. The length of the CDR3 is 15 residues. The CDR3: CASSVGERELGEQYF. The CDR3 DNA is TGTGCCAGCAGCGTAGGCGAGCGGGAGTTGGGCGAGCAGTACTTC.

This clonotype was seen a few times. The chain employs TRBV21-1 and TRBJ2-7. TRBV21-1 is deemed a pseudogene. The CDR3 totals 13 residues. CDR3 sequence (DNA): TGTGCCAGCAGCAAAGAAGGTCACTACGAGCAGTACTTC. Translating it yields CASSKEGHYEQYF.

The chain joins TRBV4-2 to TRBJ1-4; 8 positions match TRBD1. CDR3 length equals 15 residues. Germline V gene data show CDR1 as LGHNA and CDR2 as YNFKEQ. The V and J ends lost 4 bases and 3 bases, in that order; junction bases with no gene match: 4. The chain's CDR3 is CASSRDRRSNEKLFF. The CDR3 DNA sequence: TGTGCCAGCAGCCGGGACAGGCGGTCTAATGAAAAACTGTTTTTT.